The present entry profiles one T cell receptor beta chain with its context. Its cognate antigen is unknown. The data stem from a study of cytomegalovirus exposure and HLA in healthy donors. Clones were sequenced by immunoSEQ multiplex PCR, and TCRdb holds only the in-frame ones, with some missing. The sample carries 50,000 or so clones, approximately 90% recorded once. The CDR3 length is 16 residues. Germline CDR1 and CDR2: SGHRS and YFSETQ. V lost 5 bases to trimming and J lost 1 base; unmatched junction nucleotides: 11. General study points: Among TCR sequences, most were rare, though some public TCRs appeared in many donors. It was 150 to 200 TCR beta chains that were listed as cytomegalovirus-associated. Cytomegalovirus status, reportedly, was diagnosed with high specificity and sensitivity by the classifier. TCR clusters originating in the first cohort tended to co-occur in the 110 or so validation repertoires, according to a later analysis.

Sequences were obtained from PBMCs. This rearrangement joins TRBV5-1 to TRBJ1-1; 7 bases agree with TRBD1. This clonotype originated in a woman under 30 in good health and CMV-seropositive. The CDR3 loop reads CASSHDRVRGNTEAFF. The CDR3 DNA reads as TGCGCCAGCAGTCACGACAGGGTTAGGGGGAACACTGAAGCTTTCTTT. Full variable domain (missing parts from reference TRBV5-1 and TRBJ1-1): KAGVTQTPRYLIKTRGQQVTLSCSPISGHRSVSWYQQTPGQGLQFLFEYFSETQRNKGNFPGRFSGRQFSNSRSEMNVSTLELGDSALYLCASSHDRVRGNTEAFFGQGTRLTVV.